Sequencing of this T cell receptor (beta chain) was carried out in a study of shared clonotypes between healthy human individuals. Study-level background: The plates for each donor numbered three CD4 naive, three CD4 memory, two CD8 naive and one CD8 memory.

Repertoires were generated with immunoSEQ multiplex PCR, while TCRdb's copy carries only in-frame clones and drops some. This table has over 850,000 clones, around 78% appearing once. Between the trimmed V and J ends, which lost 7 bases and 7 bases, there was a span of 16 bases. Germline CDR1 reads SGHTA; CDR2 reads FQGTGA. The CDR3 is 13 residues long. Specimen: memory CD4+ T cells from PBMCs. The subset: CD45RA-negative fraction. The TCR sequence derives from a man aged 18 to 30 in good health. Some clones in this sample may be carry-over from other donors' samples. This chain connects TRBV7-3 to TRBJ1-1; D is uncertain. Here the CDR3 reads CASTPRRLGEAFF. The CDR3 nucleotides read TGTGCCAGCACTCCCCGGAGATTGGGTGAAGCTTTCTTT.